Here is one T cell receptor (beta chain) with its context. Antigen specificity is unknown. The CDR3 length is 12 residues. Trimming left V 7 bases short and J 1 base short, with 7 bases between. Germline CDR1 and CDR2: MNHEY and SMNVEV (reference sequence). Sequencing of DNA taken from cultured CD4+ T cells relied on the Oncomine TCR Beta short-read assay. One entry per CDR3 protein results from TCRdb running MiXCR on the PCR reads. The top ten clones hold 30% to 40% of a sample with nearly 4,500 distinct CDR3 sequences, roughly 65% of them seen once. The entry originates in a study of vaccination and CD4 T cells after COVID-19. Study background: From HCoV-229E, HCoV-OC43, HCoV-NL63 and SARS-CoV-2, overlapping spike peptides were used to stimulate the cells.

General study points: Spike mono-reactivity was found in 304 of 307 vaccine-specific clones from convalescent patients.

Treatment specified: approximately nine-day PBMC culture with coronavirus spike peptide pools or control peptides (ViraFEST assay). Gathering of the CD4+ T cells, from the unexposed donor, took place before the COVID-19 pandemic (2011-2018). ViraFEST expanded antigen-specific T cells with peptide pools, then sequenced TCRs. Input material: CD4+ T cells from blood, cultured in vitro. The sequence was collected from a human donor in good health. V is TRBV27 and J is TRBJ1-1; D gene uncertain. The CDR3 bases are TGTGCCAGCATAGCCAGGAACACTGAAGCTTTCTTT. It specifies CASIARNTEAFF.